Presented here are 6 T cell receptor beta chains from one specimen sequenced in a study of T cell changes during pregnancy in multiple sclerosis. Libraries were prepared by immunoSEQ multiplex PCR; TCRdb keeps only in-frame clonotypes and omits some of them. The data contain roughly 93,000 clones, less than 95% of them singletons. The input for sequencing was peripheral blood, taken before pregnancy. These receptors were obtained from a female donor with multiple sclerosis, enrolled in a pregnancy study.

This clone has a single count. V gene TRBV7-2 combines with J gene TRBJ1-6; D gene unclear. The CDR3 contains 14 residues. The V end lost 0 bases, the J end lost 4 bases, and 4 bases lay between the germline ends. Germline CDR1 and CDR2: SGHTA and FQGNSA. The CDR3 coding sequence is TGTGCCAGCAGCTTAGCCCCTTATAATTCACCCCTCCACTTT. It encodes CASSLAPYNSPLHF.

The chain couples TRBV29-1 to TRBJ2-2, with 10 bases identical to TRBD1. The CDR3 is 14 amino acids. The germline V gene has CDR1 SQVTM and CDR2 ANQGSEA. The junction had 6 bases not matched to a gene; V was cut back by 4 bases and J by 7 bases. In DNA form, the CDR3 reads TGCAGCGTTGCCTCGACAGGGGGCGGCGGGGAGCTGTTTTTT. Its protein is CSVASTGGGGELFF.

The rearrangement joins TRBV7-6 to TRBJ2-7, with D perhaps matching TRBD2 (6 bases). Trimming stripped 1 base from V and 4 bases from J, with 11 bases between. Germline assignment: CDR1 SGHVS and CDR2 FNYEAQ. The CDR3 length is 14 residues. In DNA, the CDR3 is TGTGCCAGCAGCTTAGAGTCCGGGGGTTACGAGCAGTACTTC. It encodes CASSLESGGYEQYF. The whole variable domain, remainder taken from reference TRBV7-6 and TRBJ2-7, is GAGVSQSPRYKVTKRGQDVALRCDPISGHVSLYWYRQALGQGPEFLTYFNYEAQQDKSGLPNDRFSAERPEGSISTLTIQRTEQRDSAMYRCASSLESGGYEQYFGPGTRLTVT.

This clone has only one observation. V usage is TRBV4-1 and J usage is TRBJ1-1; 7 bases fit TRBD1. The V gene end was trimmed by 2 bases and the J gene end by 5 bases; junction bases not matched to a gene: 14. Germline values: CDR1 MGHRA, CDR2 YSYEKL. The CDR3 sequence is 17 residues long. As DNA, the CDR3 is TGCGCCAGCAGCCAAAGACCAATAACAGGGGAAAGTACTGAAGCTTTCTTT. This codes for CASSQRPITGESTEAFF.

The chain employs TRBV27 and TRBJ2-2; possible D gene TRBD2, 5 bases. The V end lost 0 bases, the J end lost 5 bases, and 10 bases lay between the germline ends. This CDR3 comprises 15 residues. The V gene's germline CDR1 is MNHEY and CDR2 SMNVEV (reference sequence). The CDR3 protein is CASSLSPRGTGELFF. In DNA form, the CDR3 reads TGTGCCAGCAGTTTATCACCTCGGGGTACCGGGGAGCTGTTTTTT.

This rearrangement joins TRBV20-1 to TRBJ2-5; D is unresolved. Trimming took off 5 bases at V and 5 bases at J, with 6 bases between the two ends. This CDR3 comprises 10 residues. In germline, CDR1 is DFQATT, CDR2 SNEGSKA (reference sequence). In nucleotides, the CDR3 is TGCAGTGCTCCCCGGGAGACCCAGTACTTC. Translating gives CSAPRETQYF.